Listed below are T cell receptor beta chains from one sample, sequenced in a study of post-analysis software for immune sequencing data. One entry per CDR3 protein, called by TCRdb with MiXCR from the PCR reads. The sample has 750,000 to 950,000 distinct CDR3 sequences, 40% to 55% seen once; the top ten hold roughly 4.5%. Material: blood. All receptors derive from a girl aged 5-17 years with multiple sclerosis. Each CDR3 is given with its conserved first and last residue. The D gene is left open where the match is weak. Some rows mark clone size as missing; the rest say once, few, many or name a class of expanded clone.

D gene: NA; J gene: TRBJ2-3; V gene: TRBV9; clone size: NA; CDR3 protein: CASSLLDSGTDTQYF; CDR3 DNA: TGTGCCAGCAGCCTGCTGGACTCGGGCACAGATACGCAGTATTTT
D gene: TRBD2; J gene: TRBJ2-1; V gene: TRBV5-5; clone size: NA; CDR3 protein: CASSWLLGLAGDYNEQFF; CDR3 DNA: TGTGCCAGCAGCTGGCTCTTGGGACTAGCGGGAGACTACAATGAGCAGTTCTTC
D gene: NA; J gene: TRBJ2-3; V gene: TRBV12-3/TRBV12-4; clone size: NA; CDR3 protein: CASSFGQGVRSDVQYF; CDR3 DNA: TGTGCCAGCAGTTTCGGGCAGGGCGTAAGGTCAGATGTGCAGTATTTT
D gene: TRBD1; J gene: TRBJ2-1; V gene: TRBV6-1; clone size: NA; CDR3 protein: CASRDRGGNEQFF; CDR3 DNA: TGTGCCAGCAGGGACAGGGGCGGGAATGAGCAGTTCTTC
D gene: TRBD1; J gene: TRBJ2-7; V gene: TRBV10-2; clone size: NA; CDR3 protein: CASSELRTGGEQYF; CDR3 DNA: TGCGCCAGCAGTGAGTTGAGGACAGGGGGCGAGCAGTACTTC
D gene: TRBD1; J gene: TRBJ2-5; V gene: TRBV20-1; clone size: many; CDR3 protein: CSARQGGLETQYF; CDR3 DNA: TGCAGTGCTAGACAAGGGGGCCTGGAGACCCAGTACTTC
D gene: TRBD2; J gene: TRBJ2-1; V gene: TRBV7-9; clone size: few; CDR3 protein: CASSRRRGLAQDEQFF; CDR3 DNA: TGTGCCAGCAGTAGAAGGAGAGGACTAGCTCAGGATGAGCAGTTCTTC
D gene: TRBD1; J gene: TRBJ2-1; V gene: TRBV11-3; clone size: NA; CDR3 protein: CASSLGSGGTGVYGTGEQFF; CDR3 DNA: TGTGCCAGCAGCTTAGGGTCGGGAGGGACAGGGGTATACGGGACAGGTGAGCAGTTCTTC
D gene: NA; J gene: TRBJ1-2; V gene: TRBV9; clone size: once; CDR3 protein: CASSVEEDLNYGYTF; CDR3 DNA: TGTGCCAGCAGCGTAGAGGAAGACCTTAACTATGGCTACACCTTC
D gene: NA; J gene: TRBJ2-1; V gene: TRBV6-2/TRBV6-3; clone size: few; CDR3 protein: CASSKQVLLGHEQFF; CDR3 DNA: TGTGCCAGCAGTAAACAAGTCCTTCTCGGACATGAGCAGTTCTTC
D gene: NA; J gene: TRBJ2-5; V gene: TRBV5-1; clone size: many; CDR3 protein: CASSLAQQVETQYF; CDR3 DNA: TGCGCCAGCAGCTTGGCCCAGCAGGTAGAGACCCAGTACTTC
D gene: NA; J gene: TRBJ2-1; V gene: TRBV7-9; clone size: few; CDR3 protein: CASSLGRVGPFF; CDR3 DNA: TGTGCCAGCAGCTTAGGAAGGGTGGGGCCGTTCTTC
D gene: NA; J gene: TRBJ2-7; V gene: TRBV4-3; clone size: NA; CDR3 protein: CASSQDLGGRSGYEQYF; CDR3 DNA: TGCGCCAGCAGCCAAGACTTAGGAGGGAGGTCGGGCTACGAGCAGTACTTC
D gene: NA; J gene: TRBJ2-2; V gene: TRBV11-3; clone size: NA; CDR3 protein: CASSLDVRANTGELFF; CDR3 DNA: TGTGCCAGCAGCTTAGATGTCAGGGCGAACACCGGGGAGCTGTTTTTT
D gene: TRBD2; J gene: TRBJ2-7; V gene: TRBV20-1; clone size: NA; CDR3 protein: CSVEKLAGYYEQYF; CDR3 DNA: TGCAGTGTAGAAAAACTAGCGGGATACTACGAGCAGTACTTC
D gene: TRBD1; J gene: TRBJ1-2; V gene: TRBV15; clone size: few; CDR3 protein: CATSRNRGHVYGYTF; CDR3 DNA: TGTGCCACCAGCAGGAACAGGGGTCACGTCTATGGCTACACCTTC
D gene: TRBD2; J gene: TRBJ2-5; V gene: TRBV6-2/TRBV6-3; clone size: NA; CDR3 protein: CASSPLTSGSRKTQYF; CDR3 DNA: TGTGCCAGCAGTCCCTTGACTAGCGGGAGCAGAAAGACCCAGTACTTC
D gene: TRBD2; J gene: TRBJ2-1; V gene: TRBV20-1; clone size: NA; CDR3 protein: CSARGLACNEQFF; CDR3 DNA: TGCAGTGCTAGGGGACTAGCGTGCAATGAGCAGTTCTTC
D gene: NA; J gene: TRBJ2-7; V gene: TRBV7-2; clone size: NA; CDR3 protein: CVSSSRQDYEQYF; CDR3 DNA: TGTGTCAGCAGCTCCCGACAGGACTACGAGCAGTACTTC
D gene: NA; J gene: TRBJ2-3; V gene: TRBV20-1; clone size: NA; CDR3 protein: CSARDNDLTLYF; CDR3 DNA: TGCAGTGCTAGAGATAACGACCTAACACTGTATTTT
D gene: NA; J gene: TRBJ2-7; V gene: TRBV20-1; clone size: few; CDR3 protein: CSARYFRGPYEQYF; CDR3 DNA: TGCAGTGCTAGGTACTTCAGGGGACCCTACGAGCAGTACTTC
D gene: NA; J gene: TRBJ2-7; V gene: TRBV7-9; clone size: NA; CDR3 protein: CASSPTGGGVHEQYF; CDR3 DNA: TGTGCCAGCAGCCCAACTGGTGGAGGAGTCCACGAGCAGTACTTC
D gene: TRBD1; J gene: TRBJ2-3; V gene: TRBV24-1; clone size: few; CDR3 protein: CATSDLGGQGTDTQYF; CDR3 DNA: TGTGCCACCAGTGATTTGGGTGGACAGGGAACAGATACGCAGTATTTT
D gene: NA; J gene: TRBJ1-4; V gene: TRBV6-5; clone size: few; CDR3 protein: CASRGREKLFF; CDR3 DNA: TGTGCCAGCAGGGGGAGGGAAAAACTGTTTTTT
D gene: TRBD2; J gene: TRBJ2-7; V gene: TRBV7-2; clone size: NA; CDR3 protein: CASSGTSLSYEQYF; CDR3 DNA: TGTGCCAGCAGCGGGACTAGCCTGTCCTACGAGCAGTACTTC
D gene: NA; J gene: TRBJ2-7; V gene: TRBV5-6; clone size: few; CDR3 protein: CASSRSGESHEQYF; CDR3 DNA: TGTGCCAGCAGCCGCTCGGGAGAATCCCACGAGCAGTACTTC
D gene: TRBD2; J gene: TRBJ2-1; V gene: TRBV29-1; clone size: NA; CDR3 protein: CSVGLAGAREQFF; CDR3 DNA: TGCAGCGTGGGACTAGCGGGAGCTCGTGAGCAGTTCTTC
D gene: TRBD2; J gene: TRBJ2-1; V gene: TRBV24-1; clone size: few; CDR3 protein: CATSGTSGGYNEQFF; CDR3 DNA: TGTGCCACCAGTGGTACTAGCGGGGGCTACAATGAGCAGTTCTTC
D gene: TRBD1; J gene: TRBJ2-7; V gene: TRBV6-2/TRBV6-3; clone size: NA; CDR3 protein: CASSGRTGGVDEQYF; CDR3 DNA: TGTGCCAGCAGTGGACGGACAGGGGGAGTCGACGAGCAGTACTTC
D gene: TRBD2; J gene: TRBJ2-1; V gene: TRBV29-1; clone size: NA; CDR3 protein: CSVETAGTTDEQFF; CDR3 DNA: TGCAGCGTTGAGACAGCGGGGACCACCGATGAGCAGTTCTTC
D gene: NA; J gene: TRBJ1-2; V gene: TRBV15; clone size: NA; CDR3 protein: CATSRVGSAYGYTF; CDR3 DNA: TGTGCCACCAGCAGAGTAGGCAGCGCCTATGGCTACACCTTC
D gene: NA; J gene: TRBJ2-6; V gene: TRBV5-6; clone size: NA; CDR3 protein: CASSLHRAPNVLTF; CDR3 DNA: TGTGCCAGCAGCTTGCACAGGGCCCCCAACGTCCTGACTTTC
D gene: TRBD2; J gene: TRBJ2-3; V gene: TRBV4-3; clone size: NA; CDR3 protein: CASSQDFGTTNTDTQYF; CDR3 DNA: TGCGCCAGCAGCCAAGATTTCGGGACTACTAACACAGATACGCAGTATTTT
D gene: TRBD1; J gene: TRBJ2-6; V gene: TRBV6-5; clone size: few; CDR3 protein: CASMFRDRGRSGANVLTF; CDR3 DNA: TGTGCCAGCATGTTCCGGGACAGGGGGCGTAGTGGGGCCAACGTCCTGACTTTC
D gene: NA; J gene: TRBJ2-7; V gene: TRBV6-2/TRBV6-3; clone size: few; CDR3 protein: CASGRELVEQYF; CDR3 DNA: TGTGCCAGCGGCAGAGAACTGGTCGAGCAGTACTTC
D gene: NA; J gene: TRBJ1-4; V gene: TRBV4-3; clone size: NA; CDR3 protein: CASSQGRNEVKLFF; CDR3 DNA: TGCGCCAGCAGCCAAGGGAGAAACGAGGTAAAACTGTTTTTT
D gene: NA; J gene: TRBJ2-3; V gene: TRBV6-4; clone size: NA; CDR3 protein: CASSERDLDTQYF; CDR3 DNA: TGTGCCAGCAGTGAACGGGACTTAGATACGCAGTATTTT
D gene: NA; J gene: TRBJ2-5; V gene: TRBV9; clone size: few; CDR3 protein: CASSVGVKQETQYF; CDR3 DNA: TGTGCCAGCAGCGTAGGGGTGAAACAAGAGACCCAGTACTTC
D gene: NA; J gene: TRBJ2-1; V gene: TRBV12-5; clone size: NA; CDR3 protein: CASGLEADNPYNEQFF; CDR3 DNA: TGTGCTAGTGGTTTGGAAGCGGACAACCCCTACAATGAGCAGTTCTTC
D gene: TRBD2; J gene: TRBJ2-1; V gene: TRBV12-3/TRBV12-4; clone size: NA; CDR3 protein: CASSGTSGAYNEQFF; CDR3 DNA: TGTGCCAGCAGTGGGACTAGCGGGGCTTACAATGAGCAGTTCTTC
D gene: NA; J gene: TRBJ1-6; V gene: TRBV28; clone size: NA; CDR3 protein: CASRPTEGWNSPLHF; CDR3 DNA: TGTGCCAGCAGGCCAACAGAGGGCTGGAATTCACCCCTCCACTTT
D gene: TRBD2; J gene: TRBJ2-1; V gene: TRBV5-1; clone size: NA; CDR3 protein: CASRAGFDSYNEQFF; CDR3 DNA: TGCGCCAGCCGAGCGGGATTCGACTCCTACAATGAGCAGTTCTTC
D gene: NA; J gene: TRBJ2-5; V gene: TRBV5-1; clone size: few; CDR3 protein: CASSLAMDGDQYF; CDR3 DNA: TGCGCCAGCAGCTTGGCCATGGATGGGGACCAGTACTTC
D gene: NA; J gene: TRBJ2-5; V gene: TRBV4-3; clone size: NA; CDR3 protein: CASSQGFQETQYF; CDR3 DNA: TGCGCCAGCAGCCAGGGTTTCCAAGAGACCCAGTACTTC
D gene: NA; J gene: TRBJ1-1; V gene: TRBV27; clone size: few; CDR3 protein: CASSTGPKTAEAFF; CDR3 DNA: TGTGCCAGCAGTACCGGGCCCAAAACAGCTGAAGCTTTCTTT
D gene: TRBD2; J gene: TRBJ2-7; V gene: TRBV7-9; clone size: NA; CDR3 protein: CASSLSPGGGGSYEQYF; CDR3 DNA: TGTGCCAGCAGCTTATCACCTGGGGGCGGGGGGTCCTACGAGCAGTACTTC
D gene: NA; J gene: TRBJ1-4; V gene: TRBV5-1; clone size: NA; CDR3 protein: CASRLQDNEKLFF; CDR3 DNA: TGCGCCAGCCGTTTACAGGATAATGAAAAACTGTTTTTT
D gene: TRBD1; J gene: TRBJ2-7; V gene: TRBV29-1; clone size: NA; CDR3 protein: CSAVGQGRSYEQYF; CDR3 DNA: TGCAGCGCCGTCGGACAGGGGCGGTCCTACGAGCAGTACTTC
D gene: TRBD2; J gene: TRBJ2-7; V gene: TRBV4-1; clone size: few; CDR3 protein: CASSQDLPGGDEQYF; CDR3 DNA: TGCGCCAGCAGCCAAGATCTGCCGGGAGGGGACGAGCAGTACTTC
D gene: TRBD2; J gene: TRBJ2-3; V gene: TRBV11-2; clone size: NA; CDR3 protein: CASSLELAGFTDTQYF; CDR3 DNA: TGTGCCAGCAGCTTAGAACTAGCGGGATTTACAGATACGCAGTATTTT
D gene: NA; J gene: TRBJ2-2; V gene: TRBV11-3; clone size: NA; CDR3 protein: CASSPDEAGELFF; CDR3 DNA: TGTGCCAGCAGCCCGGACGAGGCCGGGGAGCTGTTTTTT
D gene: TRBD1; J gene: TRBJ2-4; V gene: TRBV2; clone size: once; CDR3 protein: CASSEAQGFDIQYF; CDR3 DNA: TGTGCCAGCAGTGAGGCACAGGGGTTCGACATTCAGTACTTC
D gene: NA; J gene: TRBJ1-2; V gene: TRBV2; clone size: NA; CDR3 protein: CASRSRAYGYTF; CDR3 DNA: TGTGCCAGCAGGAGCCGGGCCTATGGCTACACCTTC
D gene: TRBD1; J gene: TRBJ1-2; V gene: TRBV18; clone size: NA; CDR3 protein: CASSPGGQGKSYGYTF; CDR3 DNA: TGTGCCAGCTCACCGGGCGGACAGGGGAAGAGCTATGGCTACACCTTC
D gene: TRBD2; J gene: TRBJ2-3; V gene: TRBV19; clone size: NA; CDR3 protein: CASSIARLAGGTDTQYF; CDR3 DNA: TGTGCCAGTAGTATAGCGCGACTAGCGGGAGGGACAGATACGCAGTATTTT
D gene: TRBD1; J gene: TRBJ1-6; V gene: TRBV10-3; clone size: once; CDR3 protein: CAISEIYGDRSLHF; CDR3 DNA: TGTGCCATCAGCGAGATTTACGGGGACAGGAGCCTCCACTTT
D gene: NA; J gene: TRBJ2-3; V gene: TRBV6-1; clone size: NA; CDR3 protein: CASSPRSAPYLTDTQYF; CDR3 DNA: TGTGCCAGCAGCCCGAGATCGGCCCCATACCTCACAGATACGCAGTATTTT
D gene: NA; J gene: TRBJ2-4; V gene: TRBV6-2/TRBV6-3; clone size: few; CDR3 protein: CASSYPIGGERTKNIQYF; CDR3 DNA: TGTGCCAGCAGTTACCCCATAGGGGGGGAAAGGACCAAAAACATTCAGTACTTC
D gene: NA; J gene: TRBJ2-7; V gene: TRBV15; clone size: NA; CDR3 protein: CATSSGGEQYF; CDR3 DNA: TGTGCCACCAGCAGCGGCGGTGAGCAGTACTTC
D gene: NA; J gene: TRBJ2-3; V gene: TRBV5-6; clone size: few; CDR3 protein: CASSTDRRGGGDTQYF; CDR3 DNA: TGTGCCAGCAGCACCGACCGCCGAGGGGGAGGAGATACGCAGTATTTT